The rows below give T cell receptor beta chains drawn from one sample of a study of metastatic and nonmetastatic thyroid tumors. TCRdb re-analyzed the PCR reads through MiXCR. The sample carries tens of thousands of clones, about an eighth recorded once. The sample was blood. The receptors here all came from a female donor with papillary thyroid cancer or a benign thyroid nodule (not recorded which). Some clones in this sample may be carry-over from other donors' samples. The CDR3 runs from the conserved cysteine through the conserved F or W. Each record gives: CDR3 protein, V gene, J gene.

cdr3_aa: CASSVATGNTEAFF
v_call: TRBV9
j_call: TRBJ1-1

cdr3_aa: CASSVGTSGNTIYF
v_call: TRBV6-1
j_call: TRBJ1-3

cdr3_aa: CASSLTATQQETQYF
v_call: TRBV5-8
j_call: TRBJ2-5

cdr3_aa: CASSSSRGPGKTYEQYF
v_call: TRBV5-1
j_call: TRBJ2-7

cdr3_aa: CASSYLPTGELFF
v_call: TRBV6-2/TRBV6-3
j_call: TRBJ2-2

cdr3_aa: CASSVTGANSPLHF
v_call: TRBV5-1
j_call: TRBJ1-6

cdr3_aa: CASSSLRLVTGELFF
v_call: TRBV11-3
j_call: TRBJ2-2

cdr3_aa: CASSPTSGLGEETQYF
v_call: TRBV3-1
j_call: TRBJ2-5

cdr3_aa: CASRETGTLYGYTF
v_call: TRBV19
j_call: TRBJ1-2

cdr3_aa: CASSLGTNSPLHF
v_call: TRBV7-9
j_call: TRBJ1-6

cdr3_aa: CASSDAGTGGGTQYF
v_call: TRBV3-1
j_call: TRBJ2-5

cdr3_aa: CASSYKGNEQYF
v_call: TRBV6-2/TRBV6-3
j_call: TRBJ2-7

cdr3_aa: CASSFTGGLGNTIYF
v_call: TRBV28
j_call: TRBJ1-3

cdr3_aa: CASSLGAGVVNEQFF
v_call: TRBV27
j_call: TRBJ2-1

cdr3_aa: CASSLEGDTQYF
v_call: TRBV11-2
j_call: TRBJ2-3

cdr3_aa: CANSVRGLGTEAFF
v_call: TRBV5-1
j_call: TRBJ1-1

cdr3_aa: CASLTPLAGGEHTQYF
v_call: TRBV10-2
j_call: TRBJ2-3

cdr3_aa: CASRDLAVGWEQYF
v_call: TRBV6-1
j_call: TRBJ2-7

cdr3_aa: CASSLGRLAGIGDQETQYF
v_call: TRBV7-8
j_call: TRBJ2-5

cdr3_aa: CASGLGDRVWTEAFF
v_call: TRBV5-4
j_call: TRBJ1-1

cdr3_aa: CASSLDRLAGEETQYF
v_call: TRBV5-4
j_call: TRBJ2-5

cdr3_aa: CASSSGTGALLNQPQHF
v_call: TRBV28
j_call: TRBJ1-5

cdr3_aa: CASRSLCGGGGGGEQYF
v_call: TRBV6-1
j_call: TRBJ2-7

cdr3_aa: CASSPGLAGIYEQYF
v_call: TRBV27
j_call: TRBJ2-7

cdr3_aa: CSASLNYGYTF
v_call: TRBV20-1
j_call: TRBJ1-2

cdr3_aa: CSAARSGSRNYEQYF
v_call: TRBV20-1
j_call: TRBJ2-7